This T cell receptor (beta chain) was sequenced in a study of blood T cell repertoires in COVID-19. In the study overall: Italy, Spain and the United States were the sources of the convalescent and acute COVID-19 samples. The analysed material was cDNA or gDNA that came from T cells, B-cell-depleted T cells, or PBMCs.

As processed by the authors: The assay estimated nucleated cells by amplifying reference gene primers. Repertoires were generated with immunoSEQ multiplex PCR, while TCRdb's copy carries only in-frame clones and drops some. V and J calls plus clone size are reproduced from that table; the DNA served to infer D and trimming. This table holds tens of thousands of clones, 85% to 90% found once. The CDR3 loop spans 13 amino acids. Trimming shortened V by 4 bases and J by 6 bases, and 12 bases separated the two germline ends. Germline CDR1 is MGHDK and CDR2 is SYGVNS. The chain has TRBV25-1 and TRBJ1-1; perhaps TRBD1 as D (6 bases). The TCR comes from a man aged 55 to 70 with acute or convalescent COVID-19. Source material: peripheral blood. In DNA, the CDR3 is TGTGCCAGCAGTGGAACAGGGTTAGCTGAAGCTTTCTTT. This sequence encodes CASSGTGLAEAFF. Full variable domain (remainder filled in from reference TRBV25-1 and TRBJ1-1): EADIYQTPRYLVIGTGKKITLECSQTMGHDKMYWYQQDPGMELHLIHYSYGVNSTEKGDLSSESTVSRIRTEHFPLTLESARPSHTSQYLCASSGTGLAEAFFGQGTRLTVV.